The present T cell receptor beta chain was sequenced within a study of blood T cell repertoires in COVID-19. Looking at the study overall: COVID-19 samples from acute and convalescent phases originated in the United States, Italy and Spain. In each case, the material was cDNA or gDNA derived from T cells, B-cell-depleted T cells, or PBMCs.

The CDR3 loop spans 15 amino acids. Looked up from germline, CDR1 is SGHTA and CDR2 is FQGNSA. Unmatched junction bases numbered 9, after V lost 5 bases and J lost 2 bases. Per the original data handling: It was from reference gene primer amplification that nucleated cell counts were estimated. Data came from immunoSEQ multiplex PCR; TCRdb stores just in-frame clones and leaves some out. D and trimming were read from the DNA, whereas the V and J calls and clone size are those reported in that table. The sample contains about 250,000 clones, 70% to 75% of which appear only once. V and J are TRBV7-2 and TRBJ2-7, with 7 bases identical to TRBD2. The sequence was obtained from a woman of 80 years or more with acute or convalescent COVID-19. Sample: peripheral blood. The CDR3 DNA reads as TGTGCCAGCAGCCCCCCCTCAGCGGGGACCTACGAGCAGTACTTC. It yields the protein CASSPPSAGTYEQYF.